A selection of T cell receptor beta chains follows, all from one sample in a study of T cell responses to AZD1222 COVID-19 vaccine. TCRdb's copy holds only in-frame clones and misses some; the assay was immunoSEQ multiplex PCR. The data show about 120,000 clones, with about 91% seen just once and approximately 6.4% held by the top ten. Sequenced material: peripheral blood, taken 28 days after the second AZD1222 dose. The receptors stem from an adult who received the AZD1222 COVID-19 vaccine. The CDR3 runs from the conserved cysteine through the conserved F or W. The D gene is left open where the match is weak. Only part of the rows carry a size: once, few, many, or a class if the clone is expanded.

j_call d_call v_call clone_size cdr3_nt cdr3_aa
TRBJ1-4 - TRBV6-5 - TGTGCCAGCAGTAACCAGAGAACAACTAATGAAAAACTGTTTTTT CASSNQRTTNEKLFF
TRBJ2-7 - TRBV28 medium-sized TGTGCCAGCAGTTTAATGAGCGACGAGCAGTACTTC CASSLMSDEQYF
TRBJ1-6 - TRBV28 - TGTGCCAGCAGTTTATCTTATAATTCACCCCTCCACTTT CASSLSYNSPLHF
TRBJ1-4 - TRBV5-3 - TGTGCCAGAAGCTTGGTGGGGGGCTTGGCTAATGAAAAACTGTTTTTT CARSLVGGLANEKLFF
TRBJ1-2 TRBD1 TRBV10-3 once TGTGCCATCGGGGACAGGGCGCTAAATGGCTACACCTTC CAIGDRALNGYTF
TRBJ1-5 TRBD1 TRBV20-1 - TGCAGTGCTAGTAACAGGGGGCTTTGGAAGCCCCAGCATTTT CSASNRGLWKPQHF
TRBJ2-1 - TRBV28 - TGTGCCAGCAGTCTTACTACCTCTAGCTCCTACAATGAGCAGTTCTTC CASSLTTSSSYNEQFF
TRBJ2-5 - TRBV6-1 - TGTGCCAGCAGTGAATTCGAGACCCAGTACTTC CASSEFETQYF
TRBJ1-2 - TRBV25-1 - TGTGCCAGCAGTGAAGTGGGATTTAGCTATGGCTACACCTTC CASSEVGFSYGYTF
TRBJ1-2 - TRBV11-2 - TGTGCCAGCAGCTCCAGGGTTGACTATGGCTACACCTTC CASSSRVDYGYTF
TRBJ1-5 TRBD1 TRBV6-5 - TGTGCCAGCAGTTCCCTGACAGGGTTGAATCAGCCCCAGCATTTT CASSSLTGLNQPQHF
TRBJ2-1 - TRBV5-8 - TGTGCCAGCAGCTTGAGGCTTTCTCGGAACAATGAGCAGTTCTTC CASSLRLSRNNEQFF
TRBJ2-7 TRBD2 TRBV3-1/TRBV3-2 - TGTGCCAGCAGTTTTAGCGGGGTTGTAGAGCAGTACTTC CASSFSGVVEQYF
TRBJ2-3 - TRBV7-2 few TGTGCCAGCAGGACGGGTAAAGTTTCCACAGATACGCAGTATTTT CASRTGKVSTDTQYF
TRBJ2-1 TRBD2 TRBV6-2/TRBV6-3 - TGTGCCAGCAGTAGACTAGCCAATGAGCAGTTCTTC CASSRLANEQFF
TRBJ1-3 - TRBV7-8 - TGTGCCATATTACGGGACGTACTCCTCTCTGGAAACACCATATATTTT CAILRDVLLSGNTIYF
TRBJ1-1 TRBD1 TRBV7-2 - TGTGCCAGCAGCTCAGGACAGGGTGGCGAAGCTTTCTTT CASSSGQGGEAFF
TRBJ2-6 - TRBV6-2/TRBV6-3 - TGTGCCAGCATTCACTCCTCTGGGGCCAACGTCCTGACTTTC CASIHSSGANVLTF
TRBJ1-5 - TRBV6-2/TRBV6-3 - TGTGCCAGCAGTTACTCGAGAGGGGGGAGGGCCATGCCCCAGCATTTT CASSYSRGGRAMPQHF
TRBJ1-5 - TRBV4-2 - TGTGCCAGCAGCCCTGATGGACAGCCCCAGCATTTT CASSPDGQPQHF
TRBJ2-7 - TRBV6-2/TRBV6-3 - TGTGCCAGCAGTTACCCGGACAGTCTCTCCTACGAGCAGTACTTC CASSYPDSLSYEQYF
TRBJ1-5 - TRBV19 - TGTGCCAGTAGTATAAGCCCTGCTTCATGGGGGAGCCATAGCAATCAGCCCCAGCATTTT CASSISPASWGSHSNQPQHF
TRBJ2-3 - TRBV29-1 - TGCAGCGTTGAGGAGAGCACAGATACGCAGTATTTT CSVEESTDTQYF
TRBJ2-1 TRBD1 TRBV14 - TGTGCCAGCAGCCACCTCCCCGGGACAGGAACCTACAATGAGCAGTTCTTC CASSHLPGTGTYNEQFF
TRBJ2-1 TRBD2 TRBV4-1 - TGCGCCAGCAGCCTGACTAGCGGGGGGTACCCTGAGCAGTTCTTC CASSLTSGGYPEQFF
TRBJ2-6 TRBD1 TRBV7-9 - TGTGCCAGCCGACAGGGGCGGTGGGAATCTGGGGCCAACGTCCTGACTTTC CASRQGRWESGANVLTF
TRBJ1-6 - TRBV6-2/TRBV6-3 - TGTGCCAGCAGTTACAATCTGGGGCGGGGAGGGTCACCCCTCCACTTT CASSYNLGRGGSPLHF
TRBJ2-3 - TRBV7-2 - TGTGCCAGCAGCTTTCAGGGTTCGACAGATACGCAGTATTTT CASSFQGSTDTQYF
TRBJ2-5 - TRBV5-1 - TGCGCCAGCAGCTTGGCGGGTTTGGAGAAAGAGACCCAGTACTTC CASSLAGLEKETQYF
TRBJ1-5 - TRBV28 - TGTGCCAGCAGTTTGACAGTTAATCAGCCCCAGCATTTT CASSLTVNQPQHF
TRBJ2-1 - TRBV27 - TGTGCCAGCAGTTTCTGGGGTTGGAGCAATGAGCAGTTCTTC CASSFWGWSNEQFF
TRBJ1-2 - TRBV7-2 - TGTGCCAGCAGCTCACCTCGGGGAGATGGCTACACCTTC CASSSPRGDGYTF
TRBJ2-5 - TRBV14 - TGTGCCAGCAGCCAACGGGGTTGGTACCAAGAGACCCAGTACTTC CASSQRGWYQETQYF
TRBJ2-2 TRBD2 TRBV23-1 - TGCGCCAGCAGTCAACAACCGGGACTAGCGGAGAACGCGAACACCGGGGAGCTGTTTTTT CASSQQPGLAENANTGELFF
TRBJ2-1 TRBD2 TRBV28 - TGTGCCAGCAGGGGTCTAGCGGGCTACAATGAGCAGTTCTTC CASRGLAGYNEQFF
TRBJ1-2 - TRBV4-2 - TGTGCCAGCAGCCAAGATACGTATGGCTACACCTTC CASSQDTYGYTF
TRBJ1-6 - TRBV5-6 - TGTGCCAGCAGCTTGGGGGCAGGGTCGTCCTATAATTCACCCCTCCACTTT CASSLGAGSSYNSPLHF
TRBJ2-1 - TRBV4-2 - TGTGCCAGCAGCCAAGATAGGAGGGGCAATGAGCAGTTCTTC CASSQDRRGNEQFF
TRBJ1-4 - TRBV11-2 - TGTGCCAGCAGCTTGGGGATTGCTAATGAAAAACTGTTTTTT CASSLGIANEKLFF
TRBJ1-3 - TRBV6-5 few TGTGCCAGCAGTCCAGACGTTTGGGCCGCGGACACCATATATTTT CASSPDVWAADTIYF
TRBJ2-7 - TRBV6-6 - TGTGCCAGCAGTTACACAGTAAACGAGCAGTACTTC CASSYTVNEQYF
TRBJ1-2 - TRBV12-3/TRBV12-4 - TGTGCCAGCAGGACGACAGGAAACTATGGCTACACCTTC CASRTTGNYGYTF
TRBJ1-1 - TRBV4-2 - TGTGCCAGCAGCCAAGACGGGGGGCCGGAAGCTTTCTTT CASSQDGGPEAFF
TRBJ2-7 - TRBV5-1 - TGCGCCAGCAGCTTGGGAAACAGTTACTACGAGCAGTACTTC CASSLGNSYYEQYF
TRBJ1-6 TRBD1 TRBV7-8 - TGTGCCAGCAGGTTGGGGAGGGGGCGGAGAGATTCACCCCTCCACTTT CASRLGRGRRDSPLHF
TRBJ2-3 - TRBV7-2 once TGTGCCAGCAGCTTAGTATTTGAAGATACGCAGTATTTT CASSLVFEDTQYF
TRBJ2-1 - TRBV20-1 - TGCAGTGCGGGGACTTTTGAGCAGTTCTTC CSAGTFEQFF
TRBJ2-2 TRBD2 TRBV12-5 - TGTGCTAGTGGTTTGGGACTAGCTAGCACCGGGGAGCTGTTTTTT CASGLGLASTGELFF
TRBJ1-1 - TRBV12-3/TRBV12-4 - TGTGCCAGCACAGGCGGGTTGAACACTGAAGCTTTCTTT CASTGGLNTEAFF
TRBJ1-4 - TRBV5-8 - TGTGCCAGCAGCTTGAGAGGGGTCGGTAATGAAAAACTGTTTTTT CASSLRGVGNEKLFF
TRBJ1-1 - TRBV12-3/TRBV12-4 - TGTGCCAGCAGACCGACTATGAACACTGAAGCTTTCTTT CASRPTMNTEAFF
TRBJ1-1 - TRBV6-5 - TGTGCCAGCAACAGTGTTGAAGCTTTCTTT CASNSVEAFF
TRBJ1-1 - TRBV6-1 - TGTGCCAGCAGACCTAGACAAGGCGTAGCTGAAGCTTTCTTT CASRPRQGVAEAFF
TRBJ1-3 TRBD1 TRBV9 - TGTGCCAGCAGCGCCCTATCCGGGACAGGCTCTGGAAACACCATATATTTT CASSALSGTGSGNTIYF
TRBJ1-5 - TRBV7-2 - TGTGCCAGCAGCTTAAAGAGAAGGAGCAATCAGCCCCAGCATTTT CASSLKRRSNQPQHF